The 19 T cell receptor beta chains below all came from one sample that was sequenced in a study of blood T cell repertoires in COVID-19. Libraries were prepared by immunoSEQ multiplex PCR; TCRdb keeps only in-frame clonotypes and omits some of them. The sample includes around 320,000 clones, around nine tenths of them seen just once. Sequenced sample: PBMCs or T cells enriched from blood (not recorded which). These receptor sequences come from a woman aged 25-40 years who had been exposed to COVID-19.

The V gene is TRBV6-2 or TRBV6-3, the J gene TRBJ1-2, with D possibly TRBD1 on 6 matching bases. From germline, CDR1 is MNHEY and CDR2 SVGEGT. The CDR3 loop spans 17 amino acids. Trimming pared 0 bases from V and 3 bases from J, leaving 17 bases between. The CDR3 region is CASSYSPRDTRDYGYTF. Here the CDR3 DNA reads TGTGCCAGCAGTTACTCCCCCCGGGACACTCGGGACTATGGCTACACCTTC.

The V call is TRBV3-1 (or the pseudogene TRBV3-2), the J call TRBJ1-6; 8 bases map to TRBD1. Germline values: CDR1 LGHDT, CDR2 YNNKEL (reference sequence). Trimming took 6 bases from V and 10 from J; bases not matched to a gene: 8. This CDR3 spans 14 amino acids. CDR3 DNA sequence: TGTGCCAGCAGTTACAGGACAGGGAGGTCACCCCTCCACTTT. This gives the protein CASSYRTGRSPLHF.

The chain combines TRBV11-1 with TRBJ2-7; weak D call: TRBD2 (5 bases). The CDR3 loop spans 13 amino acids. Trimming took off 5 bases at V and 1 base at J, with 9 bases between the two ends. Germline assignment: CDR1 SGHAT and CDR2 FQDESV (reference sequence). The CDR3 DNA sequence: TGTGCCAGCAGCAAGAGCGGTTCCTACGAGCAGTACTTC. Translated: CASSKSGSYEQYF.

This chain uses TRBV29-1 with TRBJ1-4; TRBD1 agrees at 7 bases. The germline V gene has CDR1 SQVTM and CDR2 ANQGSEA. This CDR3 has 13 amino acids. The ends lost 5 bases at V and 4 bases at J; junction bases unmatched: 4. Here the CDR3 DNA reads TGCAGCGTTTTGGACAGGAATAATGAAAAACTGTTTTTT. Translation: CSVLDRNNEKLFF.

The chain carries TRBV5-6 and TRBJ2-7; TRBD2 might be the D (6 bases). This CDR3 is built from 12 residues. Germline V lookup: CDR1 SGHDT, CDR2 YYEEEE. V dropped 2 bases and J dropped 12 bases, with 15 bases sitting between them. CDR3 protein: CASSFLWRDPYF. For the CDR3, the DNA is TGTGCCAGCAGCTTTTTGTGGAGGGATCCGTACTTC. The whole variable domain, filled in from reference TRBV5-6 and TRBJ2-7, reads DAGVTQSPTHLIKTRGQQVTLRCSPKSGHDTVSWYQQALGQGPQFIFQYYEEEERQRGNFPDRFSGHQFPNYSSELNVNALLLGDSALYLCASSFLWRDPYFGPGTRLTVT.

This sequence joins TRBV6-1 and TRBJ2-7; possible D gene TRBD1, 5 bases. Trimming took 1 base from V and 1 from J, leaving 11 bases between them. Germline assignment: CDR1 MNHNS and CDR2 SASEGT. The CDR3 extends over 15 amino acids. CDR3 in DNA: TGTGCCAGCAGTGAAGTCTGGGGCGGTTCCTACGAGCAGTACTTC. As protein: CASSEVWGGSYEQYF.

The rearrangement uses TRBV5-1 and TRBJ1-1; no firm D call. The CDR3 is 15 residues long. Trimming pared 4 bases from V and 2 bases from J, leaving 15 bases between. Germline V gene lookup returns CDR1 SGHRS and CDR2 YFSETQ. The DNA for the CDR3 is TGCGCCAGCAGCCGCCCCGGGTCGGGAAACACTGAAGCTTTCTTT. It specifies CASSRPGSGNTEAFF.

The CDR3: CASSPRQGALGYGYTF. The CDR3 DNA follows: TGTGCCAGCAGCCCGCGACAGGGGGCGCTTGGCTATGGCTACACCTTC. This chain uses TRBV3-1 (or the pseudogene TRBV3-2) with TRBJ1-2; 10 nucleotides agree with TRBD1. Germline V lookup: CDR1 LGHDT, CDR2 YNNKEL (reference sequence). This CDR3 is 16 amino acids long. With 4 bases clipped from V and 4 bases from J, the junction kept 9 bases outside the gene matches.

The chain joins TRBV7-9 to TRBJ2-2, with 8 bases lining up with TRBD1. The CDR3 consists of 15 residues. The ends lost 4 bases at V and 6 bases at J; junction bases unmatched: 7. Germline assignment: CDR1 SEHNR and CDR2 FQNEAQ (reference sequence). DNA for the CDR3: TGTGCCAGCAGCTCCCGGACAGGGAGCGCCGGGGAGCTGTTTTTT. It specifies CASSSRTGSAGELFF.

V gene TRBV7-9 combines with J gene TRBJ2-2; D unresolved. The CDR3 runs 15 residues. V was cut by 3 bases and J by 8 bases, with 16 bases left in between. Germline V gene lookup returns CDR1 SEHNR and CDR2 FQNEAQ (reference sequence). The CDR3 coding sequence is TGTGCCAGCAGCTTTCGGTCTTCTCTGGAGGGGGAGCTGTTTTTT. Protein product: CASSFRSSLEGELFF.

The V gene is TRBV15, the J gene TRBJ2-5; the D is unclear. The CDR3 extends over 15 amino acids. Trimming shortened V by 0 bases and J by 0 bases, and 8 bases separated the two germline ends. CDR1 LNHNV and CDR2 YYDKDF come from the germline V gene (reference sequence). CDR3 sequence: CATSRDFRDQETQYF. Written as DNA, the CDR3 is TGTGCCACCAGCAGAGATTTCCGGGACCAAGAGACCCAGTACTTC.

The chain has TRBV4-2 and TRBJ1-2; perhaps TRBD1 as D (5 bases). The CDR3 covers 15 residues. V was cut by 0 bases and J by 5 bases, with 13 bases left in between. Germline CDR1 LGHNA, CDR2 YNFKEQ. The CDR3 DNA follows: TGTGCCAGCAGCCAAGATGGCAGGGAATCATATGGCTACACCTTC. This encodes CASSQDGRESYGYTF.

The genes are TRBV15 and TRBJ2-3; the D gene is possibly TRBD1 (6 bases). Germline V gene data show CDR1 as LNHNV and CDR2 as YYDKDF (reference sequence). This CDR3 is 19 amino acids long. Trimming removed 0 bases at V and 4 bases at J, with 23 bases between. The CDR3 reads CATSRDWTANLGGADTQYF. CDR3 coding DNA: TGTGCCACCAGCAGAGATTGGACTGCGAACCTAGGGGGAGCAGATACGCAGTATTTT.

The V gene is TRBV3-1 (or the pseudogene TRBV3-2), the J gene TRBJ2-2, with 8 positions matching TRBD1. Trimming took 4 bases from V and 6 from J; bases not matched to a gene: 10. Germline CDR1 LGHDT, CDR2 YNNKEL (reference sequence). The CDR3 consists of 16 residues. CDR3 residues: CASSRYPQGASGELFF. The DNA for the CDR3 is TGTGCCAGCAGCCGCTACCCCCAGGGGGCATCCGGGGAGCTGTTTTTT.

The V and J genes are TRBV2 and TRBJ1-1, with a tentative D call TRBD1 (5 bases). Germline loops: CDR1 SNHLY, CDR2 FYNNEI. The CDR3 is made up of 14 amino acids. Trimming removed 4 bases from V and 3 bases from J, with 12 bases in between. The CDR3 loop reads CASSVGGGDTEAFF. DNA of the CDR3: TGTGCCAGCAGTGTAGGAGGAGGGGACACTGAAGCTTTCTTT.

This sequence joins TRBV11-1 and TRBJ2-2, with D tentatively TRBD2 (5 bases). V was cut by 1 base and J by 7 bases, with 7 bases left in between. CDR1 SGHAT and CDR2 FQDESV come from the germline V gene (reference sequence). The CDR3 contains 13 residues. The CDR3 is CASSLGGSGELFF. CDR3 in DNA: TGTGCCAGCAGCTTAGGAGGGAGCGGGGAGCTGTTTTTT.

The rearrangement uses TRBV29-1 and TRBJ2-5; 16 bases align to TRBD2. The CDR3 consists of 15 residues. CDR1 is SQVTM, CDR2 ANQGSEA, per germline. The trim removed 4 bases at V and 5 bases at J, leaving 4 bases unmatched. The CDR3 nucleotides read TGCAGCGTTGCCGGGACTAGCGGGGGGGCGGAGACCCAGTACTTC. As protein: CSVAGTSGGAETQYF.

This clone was observed a single time. The chain has TRBV4-3 and TRBJ1-2; 12 bases agree with TRBD1. The CDR3 contains 18 residues. Germline CDR1 is LGHNA and CDR2 is YSLEER. The junction had 9 bases not matched to a gene; V was cut back by 0 bases and J by 4 bases. The CDR3 sequence: CASSQDLGQGAPGYGYTF. CDR3 bases: TGCGCCAGCAGCCAAGATCTGGGACAGGGGGCTCCTGGCTATGGCTACACCTTC.

The J gene is TRBJ2-1, the V gene TRBV3-1 (or the pseudogene TRBV3-2), with D tentatively TRBD2 (6 bases). Per germline, CDR1 LGHDT and CDR2 YNNKEL (reference sequence). The CDR3 sequence is 16 residues long. Trimming removed 4 bases at V and 9 bases at J, with 22 bases between. The CDR3 DNA sequence: TGTGCCAGCAGCCTTCGCAGGGACTCCCTAGTTGGTGAGCAGTTCTTC. Protein product: CASSLRRDSLVGEQFF.